A single T cell receptor (beta chain) is shown here with its context. Its antigen has not been determined. No clone much larger than this one lies a single base away; base qualities are absent. This record comes from a study of response to subunit inactivated influenza vaccine (dated by TCRdb to the late 2010s). In the study overall: The study used deep quantitative T cell receptor repertoire profiling to track responses to a trivalent subunit inactivated influenza vaccine.

The paper as a whole reports these results and caveats: The authors suggested that each seasonal influenza vaccination may recruit only a limited number of new T cells.

V has 4 bases trimmed and J has 0 bases trimmed; junction bases matching no gene number 9. The CDR3 sequence holds 19 residues, the cysteine and phenylalanine included. The CDR3 DNA has 57 bases and is translated from base 1. The germline V gene gives CDR1 as SGHAT and CDR2 as FQNNGV. Libraries were made using RT-PCR. Sequencing used an Illumina HiSeq 2500. Clones were called with MiXCR by TCRdb after fastp trimmed the public reads at Q25, and only in-frame beta chains were retained. Each entry merges the rows of one CDR3 protein and shows their most common DNA and genes. Recorded for this sample are hundreds of thousands of distinct CDR3 sequences; roughly 12% of them occurred a single time. About 10% of the sample belongs to the ten largest clones.

The chain is encoded by TRBV11-2 joined to TRBJ2-1, with 13 central nucleotides matching TRBD2. The clonotype comes from a man aged 50-60 years who received an inactivated influenza vaccine. Donor details come from another sample of the same person, matched by shared clones. This specimen was PBMCs from blood, taken on the day of vaccination. The CDR3 amino acid sequence is: CASSSRTSGGASSYNEQFF. At the DNA level, the sequence is TGTGCCAGCAGCTCCCGGACTAGCGGGGGTGCTAGCTCCTACAATGAGCAGTTCTTC.